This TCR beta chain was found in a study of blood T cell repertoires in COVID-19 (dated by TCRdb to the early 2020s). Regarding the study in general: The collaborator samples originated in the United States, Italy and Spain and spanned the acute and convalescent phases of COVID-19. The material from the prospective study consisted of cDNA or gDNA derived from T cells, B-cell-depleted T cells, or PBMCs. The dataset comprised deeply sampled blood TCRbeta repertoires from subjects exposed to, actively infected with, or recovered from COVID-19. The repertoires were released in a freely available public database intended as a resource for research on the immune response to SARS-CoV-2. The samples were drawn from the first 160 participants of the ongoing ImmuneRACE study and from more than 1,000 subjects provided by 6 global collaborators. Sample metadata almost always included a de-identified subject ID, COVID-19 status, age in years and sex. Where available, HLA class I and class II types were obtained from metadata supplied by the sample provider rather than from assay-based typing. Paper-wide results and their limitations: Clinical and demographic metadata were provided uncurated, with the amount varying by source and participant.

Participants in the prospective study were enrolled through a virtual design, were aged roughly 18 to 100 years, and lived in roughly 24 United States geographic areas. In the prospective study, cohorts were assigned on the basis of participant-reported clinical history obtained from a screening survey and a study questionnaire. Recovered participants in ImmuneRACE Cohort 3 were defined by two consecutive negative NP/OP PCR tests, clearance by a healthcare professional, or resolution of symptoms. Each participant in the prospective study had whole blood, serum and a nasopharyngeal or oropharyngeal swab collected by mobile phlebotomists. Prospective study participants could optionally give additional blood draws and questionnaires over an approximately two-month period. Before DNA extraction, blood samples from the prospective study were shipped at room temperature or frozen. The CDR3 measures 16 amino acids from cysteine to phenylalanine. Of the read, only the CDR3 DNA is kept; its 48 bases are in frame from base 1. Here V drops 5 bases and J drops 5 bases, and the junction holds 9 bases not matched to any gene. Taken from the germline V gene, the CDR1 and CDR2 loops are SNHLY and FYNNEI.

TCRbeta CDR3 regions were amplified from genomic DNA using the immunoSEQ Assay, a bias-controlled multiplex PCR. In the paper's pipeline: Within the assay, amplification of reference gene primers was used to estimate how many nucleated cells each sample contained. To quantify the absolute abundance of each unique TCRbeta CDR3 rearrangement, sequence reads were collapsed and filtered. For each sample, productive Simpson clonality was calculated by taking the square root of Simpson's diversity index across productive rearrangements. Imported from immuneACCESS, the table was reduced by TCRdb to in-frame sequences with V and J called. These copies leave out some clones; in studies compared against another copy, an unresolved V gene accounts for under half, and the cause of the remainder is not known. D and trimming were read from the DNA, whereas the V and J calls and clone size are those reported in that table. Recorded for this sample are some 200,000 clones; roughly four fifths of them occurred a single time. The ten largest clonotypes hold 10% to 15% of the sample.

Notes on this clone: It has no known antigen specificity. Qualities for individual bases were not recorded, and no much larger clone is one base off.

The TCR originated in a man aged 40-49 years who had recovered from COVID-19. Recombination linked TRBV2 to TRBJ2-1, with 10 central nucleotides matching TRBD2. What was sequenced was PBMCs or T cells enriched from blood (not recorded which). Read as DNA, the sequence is TGTGCCAGCAGTCCCAGATTAGCGGGAGGCAACAATGAGCAGTTCTTC. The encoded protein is CASSPRLAGGNNEQFF.